This TCR beta chain was profiled in a study of blood T cell repertoires in COVID-19 (TCRdb year 2020). With respect to the entire study: Samples covering the acute and convalescent phases of COVID-19 were provided by collaborators in the United States, Italy and Spain. Deeply sampled blood TCRbeta repertoires from subjects exposed to, actively infected with, or recovered from COVID-19 were included in the dataset. The repertoires were made available in a free public database intended to serve as a resource for research on the immune response to SARS-CoV-2. The samples were drawn from the first 160 participants of the ongoing ImmuneRACE study and from roughly 1,300 subjects provided by 6 global collaborators. Where available, HLA class I and class II types were obtained from metadata supplied by the sample provider rather than from assay-based typing. The material from the prospective study consisted of cDNA or gDNA derived from T cells, B-cell-depleted T cells, or PBMCs. A de-identified subject ID, COVID-19 status, age in years and sex were almost always included in the sample metadata. Overall study outcomes, separate from this receptor: How much clinical and demographic metadata was included differed by source and by participant, and the metadata was provided uncurated.

As for this clone: It lacks a known antigen. There are no base qualities to consult, and no much larger clone falls within one base.

Via the germline V gene, CDR1 is MNHEY and CDR2 SVGAGI. The CDR3 sequence holds 15 residues, the cysteine and phenylalanine included. The DNA shown is the 45-base CDR3, in frame from base 1. Trimming costs V 7 bases and J 10 bases, and their ends lie 20 bases apart. TCRbeta CDR3 regions were amplified from genomic DNA by means of the immunoSEQ Assay, a bias-controlled multiplex PCR. The authors' analysis ran thus. The number of nucleated cells in each sample was estimated from the amplification of reference gene primers within the assay. To quantify the absolute abundance of each unique TCRbeta CDR3 rearrangement, sequence reads were collapsed and filtered. For each sample, productive Simpson clonality was calculated as the square root of Simpson's diversity index across productive rearrangements. As stored in TCRdb, this immuneACCESS dataset retains in-frame rearrangements with V and J assigned. A fraction of the clones does not appear; measured against another copy, unresolved V genes explain less than half of the discrepancy, and the remainder lacks a known reason. V and J calls plus clone size are reproduced from that table; the DNA served to infer D and trimming. In all, the sample holds 200,000 or so clones, and around nine tenths of those were seen once. The ten biggest clones cover 2.1% of the sample.

Each collaborating institution followed its own protocols to collect whole blood in K2EDTA tubes. For TCRbeta analysis, collaborator samples were shipped as frozen whole blood, as isolated PBMCs, or as DNA extracted from either sample type. The chain employs TRBV6-5 and TRBJ1-6; TRBD1 is a weak D gene call, 6 bases matching. The sequenced sample was peripheral blood. This clonotype was sampled from a man aged 65 to 85 with active or convalescent COVID-19. The sequenced DNA is TGTGCCAGCAACCAAGGGGGAACCACATTGTCACCCCTCCACTTT. This yields the protein CASNQGGTTLSPLHF.